The 28 T cell receptor beta chains presented below share a single source sample, sequenced in a study of shared clonotypes between healthy human individuals (dated by TCRdb to the early 2020s). Receptors were amplified or captured by the immunoSEQ multiplex PCR assay. TCRdb retrieved this table from immuneACCESS and kept in-frame rearrangements only. Not all clones are present; in checked studies, unresolved V genes account for under half, and no reason is known for the remainder. In all, the sample holds 2 million to 2.5 million clones, and about 90% of those were seen once. About 0.36% of the sample is taken by the ten largest. Sequenced: naive CD4+ T cells from PBMCs. The sample's cell subset or site label, decoded: CD45RA+ positively selected. All receptors derive from a man between 18 and 29 years old in good health. Some clones in this sample may be carry-over from other donors' samples.

This rearrangement joins TRBV19 to TRBJ2-3, with 11 bases fitting TRBD1. The V gene end was trimmed by 4 bases and the J gene end by 3 bases; junction bases not matched to a gene: 3. Germline CDR1 reads LNHDA; CDR2 reads SQIVND (reference sequence). There are 15 residues in the CDR3. The CDR3 sequence is CASSTGTGGTDTQYF. The DNA for the CDR3 is TGTGCCAGTAGTACCGGGACAGGGGGGACAGATACGCAGTATTTT.

The chain joins TRBV19 to TRBJ2-2, with D perhaps matching TRBD1 or TRBD2 (6 bases each). The germline V gene has CDR1 LNHDA and CDR2 SQIVND (reference sequence). V gave up 5 bases and J gave up 6 bases, with 13 bases separating them. This CDR3 comprises 14 residues. The CDR3 protein is CASSAQRGAGELFF. The CDR3 region has the DNA TGTGCCAGTAGTGCCCAGAGGGGGGCCGGGGAGCTGTTTTTT.

The chain links TRBV9 to TRBJ1-5, with unresolved D. CDR1 and CDR2 from the germline V gene are SGDLS and YYNGEE. CDR3 length: 15 residues. V dropped 3 bases and J dropped 1 base, with 11 bases sitting between them. The CDR3 reads CASSAEVASNQPQHF. As DNA, the CDR3 is TGTGCCAGCAGCGCAGAGGTGGCGAGCAATCAGCCCCAGCATTTT. Variable domain in full (rest from reference TRBV9 and TRBJ1-5): DSGVTQTPKHLITATGQRVTLRCSPRSGDLSVYWYQQSLDQGLQFLIQYYNGEERAKGNILERFSAQQFPDLHSELNLSSLELGDSALYFCASSAEVASNQPQHFGDGTRLSIL.

This chain uses TRBV28 with TRBJ1-2, with no clear D. The CDR3 has 17 amino acids. Trimming stripped 4 bases from V and 2 bases from J, with 20 bases between. Per the germline V gene, CDR1 is MDHEN and CDR2 is SYDVKM. CDR3: CASSSTRRQATNYGYTF. The CDR3 DNA sequence: TGTGCCAGCAGTTCCACACGGCGGCAGGCGACCAACTATGGCTACACCTTC.

V usage is TRBV5-1 and J usage is TRBJ2-3, with D possibly being TRBD2 (5 bases). This CDR3 has 13 residues. The V end was cut by 5 bases, the J end by 1 base, with 8 bases between. Germline CDR1 and CDR2: SGHRS and YFSETQ. Here the CDR3 DNA reads TGCGCCAGCAGGTACGGGGGCACAGATACGCAGTATTTT. Residues: CASRYGGTDTQYF.

The rearrangement uses TRBV2 and TRBJ2-7; TRBD1 aligns across 7 bases. This CDR3 is 15 amino acids long. After removal of 7 bases from V and 2 bases from J, the junction contained 11 bases not matched to a gene. Germline assignment: CDR1 SNHLY and CDR2 FYNNEI. The CDR3 region is CASTPDRVGPYEQYF. CDR3 in DNA: TGTGCCAGCACTCCAGACAGGGTAGGGCCCTACGAGCAGTACTTC.

This clone was observed a single time. This chain links TRBV5-4 with TRBJ2-1; D is possibly TRBD1 (7 bases). CDR3 length equals 15 residues. Germline CDR1 and CDR2: SGHNT and YYREEE (reference sequence). V was trimmed by 4 bases and J by 9 bases, leaving 20 bases between them. The CDR3 here is CASSPSLGQGGEQFF. The CDR3 DNA follows: TGTGCCAGCAGCCCATCGTTGGGGCAGGGGGGTGAGCAGTTCTTC.

The J gene is TRBJ2-1, the V gene TRBV28, with 8 bases that match TRBD2. Per germline, CDR1 MDHEN and CDR2 SYDVKM. This CDR3 contains 15 residues. V was pared by 6 bases and J by 6 bases, with 10 bases of the junction left unmatched. CDR3 loop: CASSKSGLGGNEQFF. DNA for the CDR3: TGTGCCAGCAGCAAATCGGGACTAGGGGGCAATGAGCAGTTCTTC. Full variable domain (outside the CDR3, taken from reference TRBV28 and TRBJ2-1): DVKVTQSSRYLVKRTGEKVFLECVQDMDHENMFWYRQDPGLGLRLIYFSYDVKMKEKGDIPEGYSVSREKKERFSLILESASTNQTSMYLCASSKSGLGGNEQFFGPGTRLTVL.

This chain links TRBV5-6 with TRBJ2-1; weak D call: TRBD2 (5 bases). Germline-derived CDR1 and CDR2 are SGHDT and YYEEEE. The CDR3 is 15 residues long. Trimming removed 4 bases at V and 0 bases at J, with 11 bases between. The CDR3 is CASSNTGSSYNEQFF. CDR3 in DNA: TGTGCCAGCAGCAACACGGGGAGCTCCTACAATGAGCAGTTCTTC.

The chain is built from TRBV7-2 and TRBJ1-5; a weak D match, TRBD1 (6 bases). Per germline, CDR1 SGHTA and CDR2 FQGNSA. Trimming removed 4 bases at V and 5 bases at J, with 12 bases between. This CDR3 has 14 amino acids. The DNA of the CDR3 is TGTGCCAGCAGCTCCTACAGGGTGGATCAGCCCCAGCATTTT. Residues: CASSSYRVDQPQHF.

The CDR3 sequence is CASSPRDPGGYDYGYTF. DNA for the CDR3: TGCGCCAGCAGCCCCCGGGATCCCGGAGGATATGACTATGGCTACACCTTC. V is TRBV4-1 and J is TRBJ1-2, with no clear D. Germline V gene lookup returns CDR1 MGHRA and CDR2 YSYEKL. The ends were cut back, 4 bases at V and 3 bases at J, with 21 bases in the middle. This CDR3 comprises 17 residues.

The chain couples TRBV6-1 to TRBJ1-4, with TRBD1 matching over 7 bases. J was trimmed by 7 bases and V by 6 bases; bases with no gene match: 8. The V gene's germline CDR1 is MNHNS and CDR2 SASEGT. CDR3 length: 14 amino acids. The CDR3 nucleotides are TGTGCCAGCAGCGCACAGGGGCTTGGTGAAAAACTGTTTTTT. This translates into CASSAQGLGEKLFF.

Note on this clone: Other nucleotide sequences in the sample specify the same CDR3. The chain couples TRBV29-1 to TRBJ2-7, with D possibly called TRBD1 or TRBD2 (5 bases each). The length of the CDR3 is 12 residues. Between the trimmed V and J ends, which lost 6 bases and 0 bases, there was a span of 9 bases. The germline gives CDR1 SQVTM, CDR2 ANQGSEA. CDR3 region: CSVVGTSYEQYF. CDR3 in DNA: TGCAGCGTGGTGGGGACCTCCTACGAGCAGTACTTC.

The chain uses TRBV19 and TRBJ2-2; TRBD2 is a possible D gene (5 bases). Trimming pared 1 base from V and 2 bases from J, leaving 8 bases between. CDR1 and CDR2 from the germline V gene are LNHDA and SQIVND (reference sequence). The CDR3 totals 15 residues. DNA for the CDR3: TGTGCCAGTAGTATAGCGCGGGTAAACACCGGGGAGCTGTTTTTT. It translates to CASSIARVNTGELFF.

The rearrangement uses TRBV9 and TRBJ1-1, with no clear D. V lost 2 bases, J lost 4 bases, and 12 bases lay in between. Germline V gives CDR1 SGDLS, CDR2 YYNGEE. This CDR3 comprises 14 residues. CDR3 protein: CASSVAGSSTEAFF. The CDR3 region has the DNA TGTGCCAGCAGCGTGGCCGGGAGCAGCACTGAAGCTTTCTTT.

The chain recombines TRBV21-1 with TRBJ2-1. TRBV21-1 is listed as a pseudogene. This CDR3 is 11 amino acids long. The CDR3 region is CASSKRNEQFF. The CDR3 DNA reads TGTGCCAGCAGCAAAAGGAATGAGCAGTTCTTC.

Concerning this clone: This CDR3 is also generated by other DNA sequences in the sample. The chain joins TRBV2 to TRBJ2-2; TRBD1 aligns across 9 bases. V was pared by 6 bases and J by 4 bases, with 3 bases of the junction left unmatched. CDR1 SNHLY and CDR2 FYNNEI come from the germline V gene. CDR3 size: 14 residues. The CDR3 coding sequence is TGTGCCAGCAGGGGGACAGGGACCACCGGGGAGCTGTTTTTT. Protein product: CASRGTGTTGELFF.

In DNA form, the CDR3 reads TGCGCCAGCAGCCTCTACGGGGAGGGAGATACGCAGTATTTT. This codes for CASSLYGEGDTQYF. V and J are TRBV5-1 and TRBJ2-3; TRBD2 matches 7 bases. Germline lookup yields CDR1 SGHRS and CDR2 YFSETQ. The junction had 7 bases not matched to a gene; V was cut back by 4 bases and J by 5 bases. This CDR3 has 14 amino acids.

The chain employs TRBV7-8 and TRBJ2-1; D is possibly TRBD2 (7 bases). The CDR3 is 12 amino acids. Trimming removed 5 bases at V and 16 bases at J, with 18 bases between. CDR1 is SGHVS, CDR2 FQNEAQ, per germline. CDR3 nucleotide sequence: TGTGCCAGCAGCCCCGTGGGGGCGGGACTATTCTTC. It is translated as CASSPVGAGLFF.

The gene calls are TRBV6-1 and TRBJ1-2; tentatively, D is TRBD1 (6 bases). Germline V gene data show CDR1 as MNHNS and CDR2 as SASEGT. Trimming pared 5 bases from V and 5 bases from J, leaving 18 bases between. The CDR3 sequence is 15 residues long. CDR3 sequence reads: CASSIAGHRNYGYTF. The CDR3 DNA reads TGTGCCAGCAGTATCGCGGGACACCGAAATTATGGCTACACCTTC.

This clone was observed a single time. In DNA form, the CDR3 reads TGTGCCAGCTCACGCTCCGCGCCCACGATGGGCACTGAAGCTTTCTTT. As protein: CASSRSAPTMGTEAFF. V is TRBV18 and J is TRBJ1-1; D unclear. This CDR3 has 16 amino acids. Per the germline V gene, CDR1 is KGHSH and CDR2 is LQKENI. Trimming removed 4 bases from V and 4 bases from J, with 19 bases in between.

This clone was seen just once. V usage is TRBV12-5 and J usage is TRBJ1-2; no definite D call. This CDR3 is built from 14 residues. Trimming shortened V by 1 base and J by 0 bases, and 6 bases separated the two germline ends. Germline lookup yields CDR1 LGHNT and CDR2 FRNRAP. This chain's CDR3 is CASGLDLTNYGYTF. DNA of the CDR3: TGTGCTAGTGGTTTGGATCTTACTAACTATGGCTACACCTTC.

The chain recombines TRBV7-9 with TRBJ2-1; D remains unclear. CDR1 and CDR2 (germline): SEHNR, FQNEAQ (reference sequence). The CDR3 sequence is 12 residues long. Between the trimmed V and J ends, which lost 6 bases and 7 bases, there was a span of 10 bases. The CDR3 reads CASSPVQNEQFF. CDR3 in DNA: TGTGCCAGCAGTCCTGTGCAGAATGAGCAGTTCTTC.

The rearrangement uses TRBV6-5 and TRBJ1-3; unclear D gene. There are 15 residues in the CDR3. V lost 6 bases and J lost 0, with 12 bases in between. Per the germline V gene, CDR1 is MNHEY and CDR2 is SVGAGI. CDR3 protein: CASSYQAVSGNTIYF. In DNA, the CDR3 is TGTGCCAGCAGCTATCAGGCAGTCTCTGGAAACACCATATATTTT.

The chain links TRBV6-1 to TRBJ2-6; 8 positions agree with TRBD1. The CDR3 has 17 amino acids. V gave up 4 bases and J gave up 0 bases; unmatched junction bases: 5. Germline V lookup: CDR1 MNHNS, CDR2 SASEGT. The CDR3 sequence is CASSVRDRSSGANVLTF. For the CDR3, the DNA is TGTGCCAGCAGTGTTCGGGACAGGAGCTCTGGGGCCAACGTCCTGACTTTC.

J is TRBJ2-4 and V is TRBV7-2; D ambiguous. V was shortened by 5 bases and J by 0 bases, with 14 bases between the two germline ends. The length of the CDR3 is 16 residues. Germline V gene lookup returns CDR1 SGHTA and CDR2 FQGNSA. CDR3 amino acids: CASSPYSTSAKNIQYF. Here the CDR3 DNA reads TGTGCCAGCAGCCCGTATAGCACATCAGCCAAAAACATTCAGTACTTC. Complete variable domain (other parts from reference TRBV7-2 and TRBJ2-4): GAGVSQSPSNKVTEKGKDVELRCDPISGHTALYWYRQSLGQGLEFLIYFQGNSAPDKSGLPSDRFSAERTGGSVSTLTIQRTQQEDSAVYLCASSPYSTSAKNIQYFGAGTRLSVL.

As to this clone: The same CDR3 is also encoded by other DNA sequences in this sample. This sequence joins TRBV9 and TRBJ2-7; D might be TRBD1 (5 bases). V was clipped by 0 bases and J by 1 base, with 8 bases between them. This CDR3 is 14 amino acids long. Per germline, CDR1 SGDLS and CDR2 YYNGEE. The chain's CDR3 is CASSVGQFSYEQYF. CDR3 in DNA: TGTGCCAGCAGCGTAGGACAGTTTTCCTACGAGCAGTACTTC.

The CDR3 protein is CASTGGPQMNTEAFF. The DNA for the CDR3 is TGTGCCAGCACAGGGGGCCCCCAGATGAACACTGAAGCTTTCTTT. This sequence joins TRBV28 and TRBJ1-1; 8 nucleotides agree with TRBD1. J lost 0 bases, V lost 7 bases, and 7 bases had no gene match. The CDR3 length is 15 residues. Per the germline V gene, CDR1 is MDHEN and CDR2 is SYDVKM.